This T cell receptor beta chain was observed in a study of control samples from healthy donors and cancer patients. Assay: immunoSEQ multiplex PCR; the TCRdb copy retains only in-frame clones and omits some. The data contain approximately 87,000 clones, 91% of them singletons. This CDR3 region has 14 residues. V was shortened by 1 base and J by 1 base, with 11 bases between the two germline ends. Germline CDR1 reads GTSNPN; CDR2 reads SVGIG (reference sequence). The clonotype comes from a man aged 50-60 years in good health. What was sequenced was blood. The chain combines TRBV30 with TRBJ2-7; D is possibly TRBD1 (6 bases). The CDR3 coding sequence is TGTGCCTGGAGTGGAGGACAGTGGTCCTACGAGCAGTACTTC. Residues: CAWSGGQWSYEQYF.